This T cell receptor beta chain stems from a study of blood T cell repertoires in COVID-19. The V end was cut by 7 bases, the J end by 3 bases, with 10 bases between. The CDR3 spans 14 residues. Germline lookup yields CDR1 MNHEY and CDR2 SMNVEV (reference sequence). Authors' methods: Reference gene primers were amplified, and this amplification served to estimate nucleated cell counts. This table comes from immunoSEQ multiplex PCR, and its TCRdb copy is limited to in-frame clones, with some not included. The V and J calls and the clone size are those of that table, but D and trimming were determined from the DNA. The sample lists about 310,000 clones; around 90% were seen once.

Source material: PBMCs or T cells enriched from blood (not recorded which). The source of this sequence is a woman younger than 35 who had recovered from COVID-19. The V call is TRBV27, the J call TRBJ1-6; D might be TRBD1 (6 bases). CDR3 DNA sequence: TGTGCCAGCACCCGGACAGTCTATAATTCACCCCTCCACTTT. The encoded protein is CASTRTVYNSPLHF.